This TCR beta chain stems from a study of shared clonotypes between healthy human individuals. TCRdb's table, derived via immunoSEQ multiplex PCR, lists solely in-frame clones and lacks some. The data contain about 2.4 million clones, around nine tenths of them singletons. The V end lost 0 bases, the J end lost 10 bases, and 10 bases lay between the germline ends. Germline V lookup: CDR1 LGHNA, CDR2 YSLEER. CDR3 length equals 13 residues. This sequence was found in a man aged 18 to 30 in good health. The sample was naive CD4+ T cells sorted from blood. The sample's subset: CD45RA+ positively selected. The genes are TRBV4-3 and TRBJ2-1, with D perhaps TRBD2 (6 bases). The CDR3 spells CASSQEIAGEQFF. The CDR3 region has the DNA TGCGCCAGCAGCCAAGAGATTGCGGGGGAGCAGTTCTTC.